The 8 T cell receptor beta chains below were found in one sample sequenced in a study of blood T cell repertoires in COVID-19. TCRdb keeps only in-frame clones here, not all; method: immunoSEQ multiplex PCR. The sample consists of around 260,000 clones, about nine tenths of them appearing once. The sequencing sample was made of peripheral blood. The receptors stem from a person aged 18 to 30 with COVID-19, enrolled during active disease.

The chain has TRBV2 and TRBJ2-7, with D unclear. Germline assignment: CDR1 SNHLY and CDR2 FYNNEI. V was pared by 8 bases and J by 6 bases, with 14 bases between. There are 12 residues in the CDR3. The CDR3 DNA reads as TGTGCCAGCGGGTCCTCGCGGCCCGAGCAGTACTTC. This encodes CASGSSRPEQYF.

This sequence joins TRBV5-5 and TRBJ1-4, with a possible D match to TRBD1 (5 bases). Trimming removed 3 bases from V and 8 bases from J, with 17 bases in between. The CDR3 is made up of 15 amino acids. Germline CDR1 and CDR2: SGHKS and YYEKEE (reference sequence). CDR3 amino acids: CASSSLKPWGEKLFF. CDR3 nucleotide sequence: TGTGCCAGCAGCTCACTGAAACCTTGGGGCGAAAAACTGTTTTTT.

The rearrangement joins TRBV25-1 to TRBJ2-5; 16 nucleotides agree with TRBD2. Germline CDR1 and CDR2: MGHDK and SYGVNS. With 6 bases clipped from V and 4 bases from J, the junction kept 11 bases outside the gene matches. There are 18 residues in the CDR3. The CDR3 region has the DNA TGTGCCAGCAGCCTACCGGGACTAGCGGGAGGGCCGGTAGAGACCCAGTACTTC. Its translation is CASSLPGLAGGPVETQYF. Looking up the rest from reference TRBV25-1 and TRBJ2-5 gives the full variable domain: EADIYQTPRYLVIGTGKKITLECSQTMGHDKMYWYQQDPGMELHLIHYSYGVNSTEKGDLSSESTVSRIRTEHFPLTLESARPSHTSQYLCASSLPGLAGGPVETQYFGPGTRLLVL.

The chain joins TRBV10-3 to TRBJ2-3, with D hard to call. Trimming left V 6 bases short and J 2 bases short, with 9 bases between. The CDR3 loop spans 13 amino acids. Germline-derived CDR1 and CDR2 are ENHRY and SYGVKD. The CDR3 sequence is CAIRSLSTDTQYF. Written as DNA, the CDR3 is TGTGCCATCAGGAGCCTCTCCACAGATACGCAGTATTTT.

The CDR3 bases are TGTGCCCCTAACCTGACAGGGCATTTCCACGAGCAGTACTTC. Translation gives CAPNLTGHFHEQYF. The genes are TRBV28 and TRBJ2-7, with 7 bases lining up with TRBD1. Germline CDR1 and CDR2: MDHEN and SYDVKM. The V gene end was trimmed by 11 bases and the J gene end by 5 bases; junction bases not matched to a gene: 15. This CDR3 region has 14 residues.

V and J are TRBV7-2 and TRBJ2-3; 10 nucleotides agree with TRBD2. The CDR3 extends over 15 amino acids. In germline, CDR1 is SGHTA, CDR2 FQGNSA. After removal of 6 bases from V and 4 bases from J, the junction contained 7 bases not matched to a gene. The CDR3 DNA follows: TGTGCCAGCAGGATTAGCGGGAGGAGTCCAGATACGCAGTATTTT. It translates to CASRISGRSPDTQYF.

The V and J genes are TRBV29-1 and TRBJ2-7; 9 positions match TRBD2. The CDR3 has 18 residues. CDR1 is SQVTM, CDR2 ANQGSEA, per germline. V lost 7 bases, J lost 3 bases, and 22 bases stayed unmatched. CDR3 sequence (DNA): TGCAGCGCTGAGATACCGGGACACGGGACTAGCTTCGACTACGAGCAGTACTTC. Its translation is CSAEIPGHGTSFDYEQYF.

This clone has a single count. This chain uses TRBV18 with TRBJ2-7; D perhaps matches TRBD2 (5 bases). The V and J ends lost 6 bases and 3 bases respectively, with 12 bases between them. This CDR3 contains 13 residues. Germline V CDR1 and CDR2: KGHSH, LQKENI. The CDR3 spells CASSLTRDYEQYF. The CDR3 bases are TGTGCCAGCTCGCTTACTAGGGACTACGAGCAGTACTTC. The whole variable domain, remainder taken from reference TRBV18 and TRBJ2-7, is NAGVMQNPRHLVRRRGQEARLRCSPMKGHSHVYWYRQLPEEGLKFMVYLQKENIIDESGMPKERFSAEFPKEGPSILRIQQVVRGDSAAYFCASSLTRDYEQYFGPGTRLTVT.